Ten or more counts support the clone carrying this TCR beta chain. Its target is unknown. The TCR beta cDNA libraries carried unique molecular identifiers. TCRdb reprocessed the PCR reads via MiXCR and lists one record per CDR3 protein. The sample carries approximately 160,000 distinct CDR3 sequences, roughly 31% recorded once. This record belongs to a study of post-analysis software for immune sequencing data. Points from the study as a whole: Compared with controls, patients had more of five TRBV segments, including TRBV5-6, TRBV5-1 and TRBV20-1.

V was clipped by 0 bases and J by 8 bases, with 20 bases between them. The CDR3 length is 16 residues. Germline lookup yields CDR1 DFQATT and CDR2 SNEGSKA (reference sequence). The rearrangement joins TRBV20-1 to TRBJ2-1, with a possible D match to TRBD1 (7 bases). The source is a girl aged 10 to 17 with multiple sclerosis. Specimen: blood. The CDR3 is CSARDLVSDREDEQFF. DNA for the CDR3: TGCAGTGCTAGAGACCTAGTATCCGACAGGGAGGATGAGCAGTTCTTC.